The sequence of this T cell receptor beta chain was determined in a study of T cell responses to AZD1222 COVID-19 vaccine. Study information: Second-dose timings of about 4 or about 12 weeks were pooled.

Using immunoSEQ multiplex PCR, the repertoire was profiled, and TCRdb retains in-frame clones only, with some absent. The sample lists 85,000 to 120,000 clones; roughly 90% were seen once. The clonotype originates from an adult in good health. Specimen: peripheral blood, collected on day 0 of AZD1222 vaccination.

CDR3 in DNA: TGTGCCAGCAGCCCCCGTGGTAGCGGAATAGATACGCAGTATTTT. Its protein is CASSPRGSGIDTQYF. The V and J genes are TRBV9 and TRBJ2-3; D might be TRBD2 (6 bases). Germline V gene data show CDR1 as SGDLS and CDR2 as YYNGEE. This CDR3 contains 15 residues. V lost 4 bases to trimming and J lost 5 bases, with 17 bases between them.